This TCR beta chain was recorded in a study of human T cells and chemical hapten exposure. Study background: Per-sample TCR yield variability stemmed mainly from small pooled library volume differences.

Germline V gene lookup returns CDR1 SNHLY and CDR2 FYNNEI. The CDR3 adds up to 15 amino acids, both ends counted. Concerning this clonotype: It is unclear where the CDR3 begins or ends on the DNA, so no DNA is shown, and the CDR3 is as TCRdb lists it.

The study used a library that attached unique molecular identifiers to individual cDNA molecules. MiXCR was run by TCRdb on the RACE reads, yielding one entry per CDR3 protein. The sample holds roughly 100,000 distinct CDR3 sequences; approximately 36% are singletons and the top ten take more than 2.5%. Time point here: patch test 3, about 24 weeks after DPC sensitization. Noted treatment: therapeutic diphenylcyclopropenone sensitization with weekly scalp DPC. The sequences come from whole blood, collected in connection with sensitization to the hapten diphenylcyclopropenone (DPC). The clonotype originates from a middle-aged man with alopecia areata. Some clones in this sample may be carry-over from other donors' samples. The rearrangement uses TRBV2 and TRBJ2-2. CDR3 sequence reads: CASSSSVANTGELFF.